What follows are 32 T cell receptor beta chains derived from one specimen sequenced in a study of blood T cell repertoires in COVID-19. Profiling relied on immunoSEQ multiplex PCR, and the TCRdb table lists in-frame clones only, not all of them. The table includes about 220,000 clones, roughly 89% detected once. The sequencing input was peripheral blood. Receptors originate from a man aged 25-45 years who had recovered from COVID-19.

The CDR3 loop is CSASRTKASGEEQYF. The DNA of the CDR3 is TGCAGTGCTAGTCGAACTAAGGCTAGCGGGGAGGAGCAGTACTTC. The chain is built from TRBV20-1 and TRBJ2-7; 9 bases are a match to TRBD2. The ends lost 3 bases at V and 7 bases at J; junction bases unmatched: 13. The CDR3 is made up of 15 amino acids. The germline V gene encodes CDR1 DFQATT and CDR2 SNEGSKA (reference sequence).

The chain links TRBV7-8 to TRBJ2-1; 7 bases are shared with TRBD2. The CDR3 runs 13 residues. V was pared by 8 bases and J by 4 bases, with 5 bases of the junction left unmatched. Germline-derived CDR1 and CDR2 are SGHVS and FQNEAQ. This chain's CDR3 is CASGLADYNEQFF. The DNA of the CDR3 is TGTGCCAGCGGGCTAGCGGATTACAATGAGCAGTTCTTC.

The chain combines TRBV9 with TRBJ1-6; D perhaps matches TRBD1 (5 bases). The CDR3 is 15 residues long. The germline CDR1 and CDR2 sequences are SGDLS and YYNGEE. Trimming removed 4 bases at V and 7 bases at J, with 15 bases between. CDR3 bases: TGTGCCAGCAGCCCCCCCGGGGGTCCCAATTCACCCCTCCACTTT. Translating it yields CASSPPGGPNSPLHF. The variable domain in full, with the rest retrieved from reference TRBV9 and TRBJ1-6, is DSGVTQTPKHLITATGQRVTLRCSPRSGDLSVYWYQQSLDQGLQFLIQYYNGEERAKGNILERFSAQQFPDLHSELNLSSLELGDSALYFCASSPPGGPNSPLHFGNGTRLTVT.

This chain joins TRBV18 and TRBJ1-5; TRBD1 might be the D (6 bases). Germline-derived CDR1 and CDR2 are KGHSH and LQKENI. V lost 2 bases to trimming and J lost 5 bases, with 13 bases between them. The CDR3 runs to 15 residues. CDR3 nucleotides: TGTGCCAGCTCACCAAGTGGACAGCGCGATCAGCCCCAGCATTTT. Translating gives CASSPSGQRDQPQHF. The full variable domain, in which reference TRBV18 and TRBJ1-5 provide the parts outside the CDR3, is NAGVMQNPRHLVRRRGQEARLRCSPMKGHSHVYWYRQLPEEGLKFMVYLQKENIIDESGMPKERFSAEFPKEGPSILRIQQVVRGDSAAYFCASSPSGQRDQPQHFGDGTRLSIL.

The V gene is TRBV12-5, the J gene TRBJ2-2; the match to TRBD1 covers 7 bases. This CDR3 is 13 amino acids long. Germline CDR1 reads LGHNT; CDR2 reads FRNRAP. The V gene end was trimmed by 6 bases and the J gene end by 7 bases; junction bases not matched to a gene: 5. The CDR3 is CASGVTGIGELFF. CDR3 bases: TGTGCTAGTGGGGTGACAGGGATCGGGGAGCTGTTTTTT.

The V and J genes are TRBV7-8 and TRBJ2-7; the match to TRBD1 covers 11 bases. CDR3 length equals 15 residues. J lost 3 bases, V lost 3 bases, and 4 bases had no gene match. The germline CDR1 and CDR2 sequences are SGHVS and FQNEAQ. The CDR3: CASSLGQGGGYEQYF. The CDR3 nucleotides are TGTGCCAGCAGCTTGGGACAGGGGGGTGGCTACGAGCAGTACTTC. The variable domain in full, with the rest retrieved from reference TRBV7-8 and TRBJ2-7, is GAGVSQSPRYKVAKRGQDVALRCDPISGHVSLFWYQQALGQGPEFLTYFQNEAQLDKSGLPSDRFFAERPEGSVSTLKIQRTQQEDSAVYLCASSLGQGGGYEQYFGPGTRLTVT.

The V and J genes are TRBV7-9 and TRBJ1-1, with 8 bases aligning to TRBD1. The ends lost 3 bases at V and 0 bases at J; junction bases unmatched: 3. Germline-derived CDR1 and CDR2 are SEHNR and FQNEAQ (reference sequence). The CDR3 sequence is 15 residues long. CDR3: CASSFRTGLNTEAFF. CDR3 nucleotide sequence: TGTGCCAGCAGCTTCCGGACAGGGTTGAACACTGAAGCTTTCTTT.

CDR3 coding DNA: TGTGCCAGCAGCGTACAGGGGGCCTTTCGCGAGCAGTACTTC. Residues: CASSVQGAFREQYF. This sequence joins TRBV6-5 and TRBJ2-7; 9 nucleotides agree with TRBD1. The CDR3 is made up of 14 amino acids. V lost 6 bases, J lost 6 bases, and 9 bases stayed unmatched. Germline CDR1 MNHEY, CDR2 SVGAGI.

The chain joins TRBV5-1 to TRBJ1-5, with D maybe TRBD1 (5 bases). This CDR3 region has 15 residues. Trimming pared 3 bases from V and 3 bases from J, leaving 13 bases between. CDR1 SGHRS and CDR2 YFSETQ come from the germline V gene. CDR3 DNA: TGCGCCAGCAGCTGGGGGGGAGGAGACAATCAGCCCCAGCATTTT. Translation gives CASSWGGGDNQPQHF. Full variable domain (outside the CDR3, taken from reference TRBV5-1 and TRBJ1-5): KAGVTQTPRYLIKTRGQQVTLSCSPISGHRSVSWYQQTPGQGLQFLFEYFSETQRNKGNFPGRFSGRQFSNSRSEMNVSTLELGDSALYLCASSWGGGDNQPQHFGDGTRLSIL.

This chain joins TRBV4-2 and TRBJ2-3, with D possibly TRBD2 on 5 matching bases. Germline CDR1 is LGHNA and CDR2 is YNFKEQ. The CDR3 sequence is 15 residues long. Trimming stripped 0 bases from V and 5 bases from J, with 12 bases between. For the CDR3, the DNA is TGTGCCAGCAGCCAAGACATCTCGGGAAAAGATACGCAGTATTTT. Translation: CASSQDISGKDTQYF.

The J gene is TRBJ1-4, the V gene TRBV21-1. TRBV21-1 is given as a pseudogene. The CDR3 contains 19 residues. This CDR3 is CASSKTELGSGAGNEKLFF. DNA for the CDR3: TGTGCCAGCAGCAAAACTGAATTGGGCAGCGGTGCAGGTAATGAAAAACTGTTTTTT.

This clone was seen only once. The chain employs TRBV3-1 (or the pseudogene TRBV3-2) and TRBJ2-7; 8 bases map to TRBD2. Germline CDR1 reads LGHDT; CDR2 reads YNNKEL (reference sequence). The V segment lost 1 base and the J segment 4 bases; nucleotides outside the gene matches: 12. The CDR3 extends over 17 amino acids. The CDR3 here is CASSQAPGGSGGYEQYF. For the CDR3, the DNA is TGTGCCAGCAGCCAAGCCCCGGGGGGCAGCGGGGGTTACGAGCAGTACTTC.

The chain joins TRBV12-5 to TRBJ1-1; D not resolved. The V and J ends lost 7 bases and 1 base respectively, with 19 bases between them. Germline values: CDR1 LGHNT, CDR2 FRNRAP. The CDR3 contains 16 residues. The DNA for the CDR3 is TGTGCTAGTGCCTCCCATCGACGGACTCGGAACACTGAAGCTTTCTTT. Amino acid sequence: CASASHRRTRNTEAFF. Complete variable domain (other parts from reference TRBV12-5 and TRBJ1-1): DARVTQTPRHKVTEMGQEVTMRCQPILGHNTVFWYRQTMMQGLELLAYFRNRAPLDDSGMPKDRFSAEMPDATLATLKIQPSEPRDSAVYFCASASHRRTRNTEAFFGQGTRLTVV.

The rearrangement links TRBV12-5 to TRBJ2-5, with 16 nucleotides matching TRBD2. The germline V gene encodes CDR1 LGHNT and CDR2 FRNRAP. The CDR3 is made up of 19 amino acids. Trimming cost V 7 bases and J 6 bases; bases outside gene matches: 17. CDR3 protein: CASATVVGLAGGQGQTQYF. The CDR3 DNA reads as TGTGCTAGTGCCACCGTCGTGGGACTAGCGGGGGGGCAGGGCCAGACCCAGTACTTC. The variable domain in full, completed from reference TRBV12-5 and TRBJ2-5, reads DARVTQTPRHKVTEMGQEVTMRCQPILGHNTVFWYRQTMMQGLELLAYFRNRAPLDDSGMPKDRFSAEMPDATLATLKIQPSEPRDSAVYFCASATVVGLAGGQGQTQYFGPGTRLLVL.

The rearrangement links TRBV14 to TRBJ2-2; 7 bases agree with TRBD2. CDR1 and CDR2 (germline): SGHDN, FVKESK. This CDR3 comprises 15 residues. After removal of 3 bases from V and 6 bases from J, the junction contained 7 bases not matched to a gene. The CDR3 spells CASSQLSAGAGELFF. CDR3 nucleotides: TGTGCCAGCAGCCAGTTGTCCGCGGGGGCCGGGGAGCTGTTTTTT.

The chain combines TRBV4-1 with TRBJ1-3; no clear D gene. This CDR3 spans 15 amino acids. The V gene's germline CDR1 is MGHRA and CDR2 YSYEKL. V was shortened by 2 bases and J by 0 bases, with 8 bases between the two germline ends. CDR3: CASSQSPHSGNTIYF. CDR3 DNA: TGCGCCAGCAGCCAATCACCACACTCTGGAAACACCATATATTTT.

The rearrangement joins TRBV19 to TRBJ1-1; the D is unclear. Trimming removed 3 bases at V and 6 bases at J, with 17 bases between. The CDR3 is 15 residues long. The germline gives CDR1 LNHDA, CDR2 SQIVND (reference sequence). This CDR3 is CASSIREGREAEAFF. CDR3 bases: TGTGCCAGTAGTATTCGGGAAGGGAGGGAAGCTGAAGCTTTCTTT. Looking up the rest from reference TRBV19 and TRBJ1-1 gives the full variable domain: DGGITQSPKYLFRKEGQNVTLSCEQNLNHDAMYWYRQDPGQGLRLIYYSQIVNDFQKGDIAEGYSVSREKKESFPLTVTSAQKNPTAFYLCASSIREGREAEAFFGQGTRLTVV.

This clone has just a few counts. The chain has TRBV30 and TRBJ2-2, with 10 bases fitting TRBD1. With V trimmed by 4 bases and J by 5 bases, 4 bases remained unmatched. The germline V gene has CDR1 GTSNPN and CDR2 SVGIG (reference sequence). The CDR3 spans 14 residues. The DNA for the CDR3 is TGTGCCTGGATCGACAGGGGGCGAACCGGGGAGCTGTTTTTT. Encoded protein: CAWIDRGRTGELFF.

There are a few counts of this clone. This chain links TRBV10-1 with TRBJ2-7; TRBD2 might be the D (6 bases). The germline V and J ends were trimmed by 5 bases and 0 bases, with 11 bases remaining between them. The CDR3 length is 14 residues. Per the germline V gene, CDR1 is WNHNN and CDR2 is SYGVQD (reference sequence). This CDR3 reads CASSSTAGSYEQYF. The CDR3 DNA reads TGCGCCAGCAGTTCGACAGCGGGCTCCTACGAGCAGTACTTC.

This clone has only one observation. The V call is TRBV9, the J call TRBJ2-1; D unclear. Trimming left V 0 bases short and J 4 bases short, with 11 bases between. The CDR3 consists of 15 residues. The germline V gene encodes CDR1 SGDLS and CDR2 YYNGEE. The CDR3 DNA reads as TGTGCCAGCAGCGTAGATGCTATTCTTTACAATGAGCAGTTCTTC. It translates to CASSVDAILYNEQFF.

The chain recombines TRBV19 with TRBJ1-4; D not resolved. The V gene lost 5 bases and the J gene lost 0 bases, with 13 bases spanning the gap. The CDR3 spans 16 residues. CDR1 is LNHDA, CDR2 SQIVND, per germline (reference sequence). The chain's CDR3 is CASSDEVVATNEKLFF. CDR3 nucleotides: TGTGCCAGTAGTGACGAGGTAGTTGCAACTAATGAAAAACTGTTTTTT.

The chain uses TRBV18 and TRBJ1-5; D remains unclear. This CDR3 is built from 13 residues. Germline lookup yields CDR1 KGHSH and CDR2 LQKENI. The V and J ends lost 3 bases and 4 bases respectively, with 7 bases between them. The CDR3 bases are TGTGCCAGCTCACCGGCGACAAATCAGCCCCAGCATTTT. This translates into CASSPATNQPQHF. The full variable domain, in which reference TRBV18 and TRBJ1-5 provide the parts outside the CDR3, is NAGVMQNPRHLVRRRGQEARLRCSPMKGHSHVYWYRQLPEEGLKFMVYLQKENIIDESGMPKERFSAEFPKEGPSILRIQQVVRGDSAAYFCASSPATNQPQHFGDGTRLSIL.

The V and J genes are TRBV27 and TRBJ2-7, with a weak D call TRBD1 (5 bases). V was shortened by 7 bases and J by 3 bases, with 16 bases between the two germline ends. Germline CDR1 is MNHEY and CDR2 is SMNVEV (reference sequence). The CDR3 contains 14 residues. This CDR3 reads CASKGSRESYEQYF. CDR3 nucleotides: TGTGCCAGCAAGGGTAGCAGGGAAAGCTACGAGCAGTACTTC.

This clone appeared once. The same CDR3 is also encoded by other DNA sequences in this sample. V is TRBV11-3 and J is TRBJ2-7, with 9 bases matching TRBD1. CDR3 size: 15 residues. J lost 2 bases, V lost 4 bases, and 6 bases had no gene match. Germline V gene data show CDR1 as SGHNT and CDR2 as YENEEA. CDR3 sequence reads: CASSWGTGTTYEQYF. The CDR3 bases are TGTGCCAGCAGCTGGGGGACAGGGACCACCTACGAGCAGTACTTC.

The chain couples TRBV7-8 to TRBJ2-1, with TRBD2 matching over 8 bases. Germline V gene sequence: CDR1 SGHVS, CDR2 FQNEAQ. The CDR3 totals 16 residues. The ends lost 0 bases at V and 7 bases at J; junction bases unmatched: 8. The CDR3: CASSLAGQRGRNEQFF. In DNA, the CDR3 is TGTGCCAGCAGCTTAGCGGGCCAGCGGGGGAGGAATGAGCAGTTCTTC.

This sequence joins TRBV6-5 and TRBJ2-5; 7 nucleotides line up with TRBD1. The CDR3 has 14 amino acids. In germline, CDR1 is MNHEY, CDR2 SVGAGI. V gave up 6 bases and J gave up 4 bases; unmatched junction bases: 8. CDR3 region: CASSPTGMVETQYF. The DNA of the CDR3 is TGTGCCAGCAGCCCGACAGGGATGGTAGAGACCCAGTACTTC.

The chain joins TRBV18 to TRBJ2-4; a possible D gene is TRBD1 (6 bases). Trimming stripped 0 bases from V and 3 bases from J, with 9 bases between. This CDR3 is built from 15 residues. Germline assignment: CDR1 KGHSH and CDR2 LQKENI. The CDR3 region is CASSPPPGDKNIQYF. The DNA for the CDR3 is TGTGCCAGCTCACCACCACCAGGGGACAAAAACATTCAGTACTTC.

The chain links TRBV27 to TRBJ2-2, with D possibly being TRBD1 (5 bases). Deletions cut 2 bases from V and 5 bases from J, with 15 bases between. The germline gives CDR1 MNHEY, CDR2 SMNVEV (reference sequence). The CDR3 spans 16 residues. CDR3 DNA: TGTGCCAGCAGTTTAGTCTGGGGCTCGAGGACCGGGGAGCTGTTTTTT. Translation: CASSLVWGSRTGELFF.

A few counts support this clone. Here the CDR3 reads CASREITKGELFF. CDR3 DNA sequence: TGCGCCAGCAGAGAAATTACTAAGGGGGAGCTGTTTTTT. The V gene is TRBV10-2, the J gene TRBJ2-2; no reliable D call. Deletions cut 6 bases from V and 8 bases from J, with 13 bases between. The CDR3 runs to 13 residues. The germline V gene has CDR1 WSHSY and CDR2 SAAADI.

The genes are TRBV5-1 and TRBJ2-4, with 15 positions matching TRBD2. This CDR3 comprises 21 residues. The V gene's germline CDR1 is SGHRS and CDR2 YFSETQ. V dropped 4 bases and J dropped 0; count of bases not matched to a gene: 14. CDR3 sequence reads: CASSRVSMGLAGGSAKNIQYF. In DNA form, the CDR3 reads TGCGCCAGCAGCCGGGTATCGATGGGACTAGCGGGGGGTTCAGCCAAAAACATTCAGTACTTC. The full variable domain, completed using reference TRBV5-1 and TRBJ2-4, is KAGVTQTPRYLIKTRGQQVTLSCSPISGHRSVSWYQQTPGQGLQFLFEYFSETQRNKGNFPGRFSGRQFSNSRSEMNVSTLELGDSALYLCASSRVSMGLAGGSAKNIQYFGAGTRLSVL.

V usage is TRBV5-1 and J usage is TRBJ2-6; D gene uncertain. The length of the CDR3 is 13 residues. Trimming took off 0 bases at V and 10 bases at J, with 8 bases between the two ends. Germline V gene sequence: CDR1 SGHRS, CDR2 YFSETQ. The CDR3 here is CASSLGQENVLTF. CDR3 bases: TGCGCCAGCAGCTTGGGGCAGGAAAACGTCCTGACTTTC.

This clone appeared a single time. A much larger clone sits a single nucleotide away, making a read error possible. The chain combines TRBV7-9 with TRBJ1-4; D is perhaps TRBD1 (5 bases). Trimming stripped 5 bases from V and 5 bases from J, with 12 bases between. The length of the CDR3 is 14 residues. Germline CDR1 is SEHNR and CDR2 is FQNEAQ (reference sequence). Written as DNA, the CDR3 is TGTGCCAGCAGCCCGGGGGTCGGGAATGAAAAACTGTTTTTT. Translation gives CASSPGVGNEKLFF.